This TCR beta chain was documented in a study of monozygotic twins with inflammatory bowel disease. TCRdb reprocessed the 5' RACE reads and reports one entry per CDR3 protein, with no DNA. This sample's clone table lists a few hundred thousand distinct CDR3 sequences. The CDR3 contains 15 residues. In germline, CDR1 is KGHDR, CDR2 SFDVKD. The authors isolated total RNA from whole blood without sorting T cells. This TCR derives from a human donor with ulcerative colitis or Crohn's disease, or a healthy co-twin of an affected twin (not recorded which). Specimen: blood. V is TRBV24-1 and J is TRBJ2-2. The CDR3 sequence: CATTGWGSDTGELFF.